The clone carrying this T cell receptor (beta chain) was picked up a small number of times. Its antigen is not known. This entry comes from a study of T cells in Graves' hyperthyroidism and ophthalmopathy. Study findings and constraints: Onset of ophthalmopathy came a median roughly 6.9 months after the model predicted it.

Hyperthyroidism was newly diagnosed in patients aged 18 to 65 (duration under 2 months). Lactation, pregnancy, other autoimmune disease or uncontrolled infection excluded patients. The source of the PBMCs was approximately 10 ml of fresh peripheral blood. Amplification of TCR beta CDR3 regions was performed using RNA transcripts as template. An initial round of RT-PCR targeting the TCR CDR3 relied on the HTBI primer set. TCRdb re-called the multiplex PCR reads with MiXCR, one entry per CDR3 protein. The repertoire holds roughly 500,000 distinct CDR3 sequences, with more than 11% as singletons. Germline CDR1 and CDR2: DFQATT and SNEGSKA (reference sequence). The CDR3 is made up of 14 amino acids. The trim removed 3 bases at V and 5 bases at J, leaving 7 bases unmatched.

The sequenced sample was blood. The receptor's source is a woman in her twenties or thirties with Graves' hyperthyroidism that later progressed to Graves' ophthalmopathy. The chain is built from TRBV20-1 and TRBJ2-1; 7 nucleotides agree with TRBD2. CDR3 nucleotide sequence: TGCAGTGCTAGTTTCGCGGGAGATAACAATGAGCAGTTCTTC. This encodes CSASFAGDNNEQFF.